This T cell receptor beta chain appears in the sequencing data of a study of blood T cell repertoires in COVID-19. Participant age was roughly 18 to 95 years, and participants resided in roughly 24 US areas. TCRdb's copy holds only in-frame clones and misses some; the assay was immunoSEQ multiplex PCR. The sample lists some 320,000 clones, around 92% occurring once. Germline assignment: CDR1 SGHVS and CDR2 FQNEAQ. With 6 bases clipped from V and 0 bases from J, the junction kept 2 bases outside the gene matches. The CDR3 length is 13 residues. The sample was PBMCs or T cells enriched from blood (not recorded which). The sequence derives from a woman aged 50 to 60 who had been exposed to COVID-19. The chain recombines TRBV7-8 with TRBJ2-7; 7 positions match TRBD1. The CDR3 region has the DNA TGTGCCAGCAGGAACAGGGGCTCCTACGAGCAGTACTTC. This sequence encodes CASRNRGSYEQYF.